This entry lists 13 T cell receptor beta chains sequenced from one sample in a study of shared clonotypes between healthy human individuals. CD45RO-negative CD8 cells positively selected for CCR7 made up the naive population, which excluded terminally differentiated effector memory CD45RA+ cells. The table came from immunoSEQ multiplex PCR; TCRdb's copy has only in-frame clones and leaves some out. Of about 2.1 million clones detected, around 93% appear once; the ten largest clones hold 1.5% to 2%. The source material was naive CD8+ T cells from PBMCs. The origin of the receptors is a man in his late teens or twenties in good health. Some clones in this sample may be carry-over from other donors' samples.

V usage is TRBV9 and J usage is TRBJ2-5, with D perhaps matching TRBD1 or TRBD2 (5 bases each). Germline CDR1 and CDR2: SGDLS and YYNGEE. CDR3 length: 16 amino acids. The V end was cut by 0 bases, the J end by 5 bases, with 17 bases between. As DNA, the CDR3 is TGTGCCAGCAGCGTAGCTACGGGGCTAGTCTGGGAGACCCAGTACTTC. Residues: CASSVATGLVWETQYF.

A single count supports this clone. The chain has TRBV10-3 and TRBJ1-1, with 9 bases fitting TRBD1. The germline CDR1 and CDR2 sequences are ENHRY and SYGVKD. The CDR3 runs to 16 residues. V lost 4 bases, J lost 4 bases, and 10 bases stayed unmatched. The CDR3 spells CAISGPGQGVRTEAFF. In DNA, the CDR3 is TGTGCCATCAGTGGACCGGGACAGGGAGTTCGCACTGAAGCTTTCTTT.

This clone was seen a single time. The rearrangement joins TRBV15 to TRBJ1-2; a possible D gene is TRBD1 (6 bases). The V end lost 1 base, the J end lost 2 bases, and 14 bases lay between the germline ends. This CDR3 contains 16 residues. The germline V gene encodes CDR1 LNHNV and CDR2 YYDKDF (reference sequence). In DNA, the CDR3 is TGTGCCACCAGCAGAGCCGGACAGTACAAAAACTATGGCTACACCTTC. This sequence encodes CATSRAGQYKNYGYTF.

The rearrangement joins TRBV4-3 to TRBJ2-7; D is undetermined. Germline V gene data show CDR1 as LGHNA and CDR2 as YSLEER. V was trimmed by 3 bases and J by 0 bases, leaving 9 bases between them. The CDR3 runs to 14 residues. The CDR3 here is CASSQGSASYEQYF. In DNA, the CDR3 is TGCGCCAGCAGCCAGGGATCCGCCTCCTACGAGCAGTACTTC.

This chain links TRBV10-3 with TRBJ2-6, with TRBD1 matching over 7 bases. The germline V gene encodes CDR1 ENHRY and CDR2 SYGVKD. The CDR3 runs 18 residues. The junction had 11 bases not matched to a gene; V was cut back by 6 bases and J by 0 bases. The CDR3 DNA follows: TGTGCCATCAGAGTAACCGGGACAGCCATCTCTGGGGCCAACGTCCTGACTTTC. It encodes CAIRVTGTAISGANVLTF.

CDR3 nucleotide sequence: TGTGCCAGCAGCTTATATTCGCGGGAGGGCTACAATGAGCAGTTCTTC. Residues: CASSLYSREGYNEQFF. This sequence joins TRBV11-2 and TRBJ2-1; 9 positions match TRBD2. With V trimmed by 2 bases and J by 3 bases, 5 bases remained unmatched. CDR3 length: 16 residues. Germline V gene data show CDR1 as SGHAT and CDR2 as FQNNGV. The whole variable domain, filled in from reference TRBV11-2 and TRBJ2-1, reads EAGVAQSPRYKIIEKRQSVAFWCNPISGHATLYWYQQILGQGPKLLIQFQNNGVVDDSQLPKDRFSAERLKGVDSTLKIQPAKLEDSAVYLCASSLYSREGYNEQFFGPGTRLTVL.

The gene calls are TRBV5-1 and TRBJ2-2, with a tentative D call TRBD1 (5 bases). Germline V gene lookup returns CDR1 SGHRS and CDR2 YFSETQ. V lost 10 bases, J lost 0 bases, and 7 bases lay in between. The CDR3 length is 12 residues. Here the CDR3 reads CAAGPNTGELFF. CDR3 nucleotides: TGCGCCGCAGGGCCGAACACCGGGGAGCTGTTTTTT. Using reference TRBV5-1 and TRBJ2-2 for the parts outside the CDR3, the full variable domain is KAGVTQTPRYLIKTRGQQVTLSCSPISGHRSVSWYQQTPGQGLQFLFEYFSETQRNKGNFPGRFSGRQFSNSRSEMNVSTLELGDSALYLCAAGPNTGELFFGEGSRLTVL.

The chain links TRBV18 to TRBJ2-5; no definite D call. The CDR3 consists of 14 residues. V was cut by 4 bases and J by 5 bases, with 14 bases left in between. CDR1 and CDR2 (germline): KGHSH, LQKENI. CDR3 nucleotide sequence: TGTGCCAGCTCACTGAAAAGGTCTGCGGAGACCCAGTACTTC. Amino acid sequence: CASSLKRSAETQYF.

This chain uses TRBV28 with TRBJ1-6; D is undetermined. Trimming cost V 8 bases and J 9 bases, with 5 bases left between them. Germline V gene data show CDR1 as MDHEN and CDR2 as SYDVKM. This CDR3 comprises 10 residues. The CDR3 nucleotides are TGTGCCAGCGGTGGTTCACCCCTCCACTTT. This translates into CASGGSPLHF.

J is TRBJ1-5 and V is TRBV5-3; D ambiguous. TRBV5-3 carries the ORF label, with uncertain function. Trimming shortened V by 1 base and J by 6 bases, and 17 bases separated the two germline ends. The CDR3 loop spans 16 amino acids. The CDR3 DNA reads TGTGCCAGAAGCTTGCAAGGCAGCCCCAAGGGTCAGCCCCAGCATTTT. This encodes CARSLQGSPKGQPQHF.

The rearrangement uses TRBV19 and TRBJ2-1; 7 bases align to TRBD2. This CDR3 spans 17 amino acids. CDR1 and CDR2 (germline): LNHDA, SQIVND (reference sequence). J was trimmed by 0 bases and V by 10 bases; bases with no gene match: 15. CDR3 DNA sequence: TGTGCCACCCGGGAGACTAGCACCTCAAGCTCCTACAATGAGCAGTTCTTC. It is translated as CATRETSTSSSYNEQFF.

The V and J genes are TRBV27 and TRBJ1-5; D unclear. Germline assignment: CDR1 MNHEY and CDR2 SMNVEV (reference sequence). The CDR3 totals 13 residues. Trimming stripped 6 bases from V and 3 bases from J, with 9 bases between. CDR3 sequence reads: CASSPGYNQPQHF. In DNA form, the CDR3 reads TGTGCCAGCAGCCCAGGCTACAATCAGCCCCAGCATTTT.

The V gene is TRBV28, the J gene TRBJ2-7; D might be TRBD1 or TRBD2, each matching 6 bases. The CDR3 runs to 19 residues. V was clipped by 10 bases and J by 2 bases, with 33 bases between them. Germline CDR1 MDHEN, CDR2 SYDVKM. Here the CDR3 DNA reads TGTGCCACCAGAGCAAACAGGGCTACTCCTTGGGGGGATACCTACGAGCAGTACTTC. This encodes CATRANRATPWGDTYEQYF.